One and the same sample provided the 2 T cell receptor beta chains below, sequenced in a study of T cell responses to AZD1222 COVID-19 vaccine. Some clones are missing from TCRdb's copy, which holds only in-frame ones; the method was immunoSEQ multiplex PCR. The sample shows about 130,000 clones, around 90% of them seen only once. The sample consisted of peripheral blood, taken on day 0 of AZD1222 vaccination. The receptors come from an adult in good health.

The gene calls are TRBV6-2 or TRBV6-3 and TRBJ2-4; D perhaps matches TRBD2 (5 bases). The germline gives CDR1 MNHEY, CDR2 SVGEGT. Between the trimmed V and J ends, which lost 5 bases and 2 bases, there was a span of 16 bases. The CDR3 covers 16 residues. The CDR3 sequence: CASSIDTRGSKNIQYF. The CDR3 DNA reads TGTGCCAGCAGTATAGACACCCGGGGTTCCAAAAACATTCAGTACTTC.

The CDR3 reads CASSPPLRTGPYGYTF. The CDR3 bases are TGTGCCAGCTCACCACCTTTACGGACAGGTCCTTATGGCTACACCTTC. J is TRBJ1-2 and V is TRBV18; TRBD1 agrees at 7 bases. V lost 0 bases, J lost 5 bases, and 9 bases stayed unmatched. The CDR3 has 16 amino acids. Germline values: CDR1 KGHSH, CDR2 LQKENI.